The T cell receptor beta chain under discussion was sequenced for a study of response to subunit inactivated influenza vaccine. Trimming took 0 bases from V and 7 from J, leaving 22 bases between them. CDR3 length: 17 amino acids. The germline gives CDR1 SGDLS, CDR2 YYNGEE. TCRdb re-called the RT-PCR reads through MiXCR, storing one row per CDR3 protein. The top ten clones hold around 2.8% of a sample with about 540,000 distinct CDR3 sequences, approximately 22% of them seen once. This clonotype turned up a few times. Another study also made use of these data, one on T cells expressing NK-cell markers. That report notes: In generating TCR beta cDNA, 5'RACE template switching with UMIs was used. One of eight sequenced donors was HCMV-seronegative; the other seven were seropositive. Sorting in several experiments was restricted by an anti-gamma-delta TCR antibody to alpha-beta TCR T cells.

The sample was CD4+ T cells sorted from PBMCs, taken approximately 12 days after vaccination. This chain uses TRBV9 with TRBJ2-5, with D perhaps given as TRBD1 or TRBD2 (6 bases each). This TCR derives from a man aged 45-60 years who received an inactivated influenza vaccine. Here the CDR3 reads CASSVGGADHVLGTQYF. The CDR3, as DNA: TGTGCCAGCAGCGTAGGGGGGGCAGATCACGTTTTAGGGACCCAGTACTTC.